The 32 T cell receptor beta chains below all came from one sample that was sequenced in a study of vaccination and CD4 T cells after COVID-19. Treatment specified: roughly 10-day PBMC culture with coronavirus spike peptide pools or control peptides (ViraFEST assay). Sequenced with the Oncomine TCR Beta short-read assay was DNA taken from cultured CD4+ T cells. One entry per CDR3 protein, called by TCRdb with MiXCR from the PCR reads. The sample records about 27,000 distinct CDR3 sequences, 62% being singletons. What these receptors recognize is not known. The source was CD4+ T cells from blood, cultured in vitro, collected after SARS-CoV-2 vaccination. All receptors come from a human donor who received a COVID-19 vaccine.

This chain joins TRBV15 and TRBJ1-2, with D perhaps TRBD1 (5 bases). There are 14 residues in the CDR3. Germline V gene data show CDR1 as LNHNV and CDR2 as YYDKDF (reference sequence). V lost 2 bases, J lost 8 bases, and 15 bases lay in between. CDR3 loop: CATSRPLTGGGYTF. CDR3 DNA sequence: TGTGCCACCAGCAGACCCCTAACCGGGGGGGGCTACACCTTC.

V and J are TRBV24-1 and TRBJ2-2, with TRBD2 matching over 8 bases. Germline V gene data show CDR1 as KGHDR and CDR2 as SFDVKD. Trimming took 6 bases from V and 4 from J; bases not matched to a gene: 6. This CDR3 spans 15 amino acids. For the CDR3, the DNA is TGTGCCACCAGTCCCCAGCGGGGGACCACCGGGGAGCTGTTTTTT. Encoded protein: CATSPQRGTTGELFF.

This clonotype was counted between two and nine times. The chain couples TRBV7-2 to TRBJ2-3; D might be TRBD2 (6 bases). Germline CDR1 is SGHTA and CDR2 is FQGNSA. V was cut by 5 bases and J by 2 bases, with 11 bases left in between. This CDR3 is built from 14 residues. CDR3 in DNA: TGTGCCAGCAGCCGGAGCGGGTCCACAGATACGCAGTATTTT. It yields the protein CASSRSGSTDTQYF. The variable domain in full, with the rest retrieved from reference TRBV7-2 and TRBJ2-3, is GAGVSQSPSNKVTEKGKDVELRCDPISGHTALYWYRQSLGQGLEFLIYFQGNSAPDKSGLPSDRFSAERTGGSVSTLTIQRTQQEDSAVYLCASSRSGSTDTQYFGPGTRLTVL.

The chain recombines TRBV5-1 with TRBJ1-4, with a tentative D call TRBD1 (6 bases). Germline V gene lookup returns CDR1 SGHRS and CDR2 YFSETQ. The CDR3 is 16 residues long. Trimming took 3 bases from V and 4 from J, leaving 16 bases between them. CDR3 loop: CASSYGGGRGNEKLFF. CDR3 coding DNA: TGCGCCAGCAGCTACGGAGGCGGCAGGGGTAATGAAAAACTGTTTTTT. Variable domain in full (rest from reference TRBV5-1 and TRBJ1-4): KAGVTQTPRYLIKTRGQQVTLSCSPISGHRSVSWYQQTPGQGLQFLFEYFSETQRNKGNFPGRFSGRQFSNSRSEMNVSTLELGDSALYLCASSYGGGRGNEKLFFGSGTQLSVL.

This clonotype has a single count. The chain recombines TRBV24-1 with TRBJ2-5, with D maybe TRBD2 (5 bases). Trimming pared 9 bases from V and 1 base from J, leaving 14 bases between. There are 14 residues in the CDR3. Germline V CDR1 and CDR2: KGHDR, SFDVKD. For the CDR3, the DNA is TGTGCCACCTTACTAGACGGGCCCCAAGAGACCCAGTACTTC. Its translation is CATLLDGPQETQYF.

This clonotype was picked up a small number of times. The chain couples TRBV18 to TRBJ1-2; maybe TRBD1 (6 bases). The germline V gene has CDR1 KGHSH and CDR2 LQKENI. Trimming removed 5 bases from V and 3 bases from J, with 10 bases in between. The CDR3 has 13 amino acids. CDR3: CASSSDRDYGYTF. For the CDR3, the DNA is TGTGCCAGCTCATCGGACAGAGACTATGGCTACACCTTC.

The V call is TRBV12-3 or TRBV12-4, the J call TRBJ2-2, with D maybe TRBD1 (5 bases). Trimming cost V 6 bases and J 1 base, with 12 bases left between them. The CDR3 is 15 residues long. Here the CDR3 reads CASSRTGQNTGELFF. The CDR3 nucleotides read TGTGCCAGCAGCCGGACCGGACAGAACACCGGGGAGCTGTTTTTT.

The chain links TRBV24-1 to TRBJ2-1; 8 bases map to TRBD2. After removal of 3 bases from V and 5 bases from J, the junction contained 8 bases not matched to a gene. The germline V gene has CDR1 KGHDR and CDR2 SFDVKD. This CDR3 has 16 amino acids. For the CDR3, the DNA is TGTGCCACCAGTGATGCAACCGGGACTAGAAACAATGAGCAGTTCTTC. Translated: CATSDATGTRNNEQFF.

This clonotype came up a few times. The genes are TRBV10-3 and TRBJ1-2; D unclear. The V end lost 6 bases, the J end lost 0 bases, and 11 bases lay between the germline ends. Looked up from germline, CDR1 is ENHRY and CDR2 is SYGVKD. The length of the CDR3 is 14 residues. CDR3 residues: CAIRGSSANYGYTF. CDR3 DNA: TGTGCCATCAGAGGGTCTTCCGCTAACTATGGCTACACCTTC.

The J gene is TRBJ1-1, the V gene TRBV7-9; no reliable D call. V gave up 0 bases and J gave up 1 base, with 6 bases separating them. This CDR3 is 14 amino acids long. Per germline, CDR1 SEHNR and CDR2 FQNEAQ (reference sequence). The chain's CDR3 is CASSLAGRNTEAFF. The CDR3 nucleotides read TGTGCCAGCAGCTTAGCTGGCAGGAACACTGAAGCTTTCTTT.

The V gene is TRBV6-5, the J gene TRBJ1-2; no clear D gene. The V end lost 0 bases, the J end lost 6 bases, and 8 bases lay between the germline ends. The CDR3 length is 13 residues. Germline assignment: CDR1 MNHEY and CDR2 SVGAGI. CDR3 protein: CASSYSRENGYTF. Written as DNA, the CDR3 is TGTGCCAGCAGTTACTCGAGGGAGAATGGCTACACCTTC.

J is TRBJ2-7 and V is TRBV7-2; unclear D gene. V lost 1 base to trimming and J lost 4 bases, with 5 bases between them. In germline, CDR1 is SGHTA, CDR2 FQGNSA. The CDR3 is made up of 12 amino acids. The CDR3 region has the DNA TGTGCCAGCAGCTTAGATCTGTACGAGCAGTACTTC. It codes for CASSLDLYEQYF. The whole variable domain, remainder taken from reference TRBV7-2 and TRBJ2-7, is GAGVSQSPSNKVTEKGKDVELRCDPISGHTALYWYRQSLGQGLEFLIYFQGNSAPDKSGLPSDRFSAERTGGSVSTLTIQRTQQEDSAVYLCASSLDLYEQYFGPGTRLTVT.

The chain carries TRBV12-3 or TRBV12-4 and TRBJ1-2, with 7 bases identical to TRBD1. Trimming cost V 1 base and J 4 bases; bases outside gene matches: 9. CDR3 size: 16 residues. CDR3 residues: CASSLGPGGSLYGYTF. The CDR3 DNA reads TGTGCCAGCAGTTTAGGGCCAGGGGGTTCCCTCTATGGCTACACCTTC.

A note on this clonotype: An end of the junction differs from the germline gene, which may be a read error. The chain joins TRBV6-1 to TRBJ1-1; perhaps TRBD1 as D (5 bases). CDR3 length: 13 residues. From germline, CDR1 is MNHNS and CDR2 SASEGT. The CDR3 DNA reads as TGTGCCGGCAGGAGGACACCGAACACTGAAGCTTTCTTT. This sequence encodes CAGRRTPNTEAFF.

This rearrangement joins TRBV4-1 to TRBJ2-1, with D possibly TRBD2 on 5 matching bases. The CDR3 is 17 amino acids. Germline V lookup: CDR1 MGHRA, CDR2 YSYEKL. With 1 base removed from V and 0 bases from J, the gap between germline ends came to 13 bases. The CDR3 region is CASSQAGLVSSYNEQFF. For the CDR3, the DNA is TGCGCCAGCAGCCAAGCCGGACTGGTGAGCTCCTACAATGAGCAGTTCTTC.

For this clonotype: The junction departs from germline at one end; a sequencing error may be responsible. The V call is TRBV2, the J call TRBJ1-2; D not resolved. CDR1 is SNHLY and CDR2 is FYNNEI in the germline V gene. The CDR3 has 13 residues. The CDR3 loop is CASSEGKLVGYTF. The CDR3 DNA is TGTGCCAGTAGTGAAGGCAAGTTGGTTGGCTACACCTTC. The full variable domain, in which reference TRBV2 and TRBJ1-2 provide the parts outside the CDR3, is EPEVTQTPSHQVTQMGQEVILRCVPISNHLYFYWYRQILGQKVEFLVSFYNNEISEKSEIFDDQFSVERPDGSNFTLKIRSTKLEDSAMYFCASSEGKLVGYTFGSGTRLTVV.

This chain connects TRBV30 to TRBJ1-1; the match to TRBD1 covers 7 bases. Germline loops: CDR1 GTSNPN, CDR2 SVGIG (reference sequence). The CDR3 has 13 amino acids. Germline trimming cut 4 bases from V and 3 bases from J; bases unmatched to any gene: 5. The CDR3: CAWMWQGDTEAFF. The CDR3 region has the DNA TGTGCCTGGATGTGGCAGGGGGACACTGAAGCTTTCTTT. The complete variable domain, with remaining parts taken from reference TRBV30 and TRBJ1-1, reads SQTIHQWPATLVQPVGSPLSLECTVEGTSNPNLYWYRQAAGRGLQLLFYSVGIGQISSEVPQNLSASRPQDRQFILSSKKLLLSDSGFYLCAWMWQGDTEAFFGQGTRLTVV.

This clonotype was detected only a few times. The chain joins TRBV7-9 to TRBJ1-1, with D unclear. The germline gives CDR1 SEHNR, CDR2 FQNEAQ (reference sequence). This CDR3 contains 13 residues. V lost 5 bases and J lost 1, with 8 bases in between. CDR3 DNA sequence: TGTGCCAGCAGCCTCACGGGGAACACTGAAGCTTTCTTT. Amino acid sequence: CASSLTGNTEAFF.

This chain connects TRBV11-3 to TRBJ1-4; D is perhaps TRBD1 (6 bases). This CDR3 spans 14 amino acids. Between the trimmed V and J ends, which lost 8 bases and 5 bases, there was a span of 15 bases. The germline V gene encodes CDR1 SGHNT and CDR2 YENEEA. The CDR3 loop is CASAAGEDNEKLFF. The CDR3 nucleotides are TGTGCCAGCGCCGCAGGGGAGGACAATGAAAAACTGTTTTTT.

The chain carries TRBV25-1 and TRBJ1-2, with TRBD1 matching over 9 bases. The length of the CDR3 is 13 residues. Germline loops: CDR1 MGHDK, CDR2 SYGVNS. V was clipped by 4 bases and J by 8 bases; unmatched bases: 5. CDR3 residues: CASSVQGAQGYTF. The CDR3 nucleotides read TGTGCCAGCAGTGTACAGGGGGCACAGGGCTACACCTTC.

This clonotype was detected only a few times. CDR3 bases: TGTGCCAGTAGTATATCGGTGACAGTTACTGAAGCTTTCTTT. Protein product: CASSISVTVTEAFF. This sequence joins TRBV19 and TRBJ1-1; D is perhaps TRBD1 (5 bases). V was clipped by 2 bases and J by 5 bases, with 12 bases between them. This CDR3 has 14 residues. Germline V CDR1 and CDR2: LNHDA, SQIVND (reference sequence).

In its sample, this clonotype was seen once. V is TRBV6-1 and J is TRBJ2-3, with a weak D call TRBD1 (5 bases). Germline CDR1 and CDR2: MNHNS and SASEGT. V was trimmed by 7 bases and J by 1 base, leaving 9 bases between them. The CDR3 covers 13 residues. The CDR3 loop reads CASMVRGTDTQYF. The CDR3 region has the DNA TGTGCCAGCATGGTCAGGGGCACAGATACGCAGTATTTT.

The rearrangement links TRBV19 to TRBJ1-5; D is perhaps TRBD1 (6 bases). Deletions cut 6 bases from V and 6 bases from J, with 15 bases between. Germline V gene data show CDR1 as LNHDA and CDR2 as SQIVND (reference sequence). CDR3 length: 14 amino acids. CDR3 protein: CASSMGGGTQPQHF. Here the CDR3 DNA reads TGTGCCAGTAGCATGGGGGGGGGCACTCAGCCCCAGCATTTT.

The chain has TRBV12-3 or TRBV12-4 and TRBJ1-1; 8 bases match TRBD1. Trimming removed 4 bases from V and 4 bases from J; junction bases left unmatched: 5. The CDR3 spans 14 residues. This chain's CDR3 is CASSSRTGGTEAFF. CDR3 DNA sequence: TGTGCCAGCAGTTCACGAACAGGGGGCACTGAAGCTTTCTTT.

This chain connects TRBV6-1 to TRBJ2-3; D ambiguous. The CDR3 has 13 amino acids. Germline loops: CDR1 MNHNS, CDR2 SASEGT. Trimming removed 11 bases from V and 1 base from J, with 13 bases in between. The CDR3 sequence: CALRVSGTDTQYF. As DNA, the CDR3 is TGTGCCCTGAGAGTATCGGGCACAGATACGCAGTATTTT.

V is TRBV20-1 and J is TRBJ2-3, with 9 positions matching TRBD2. The V segment lost 3 bases and the J segment 5 bases; nucleotides outside the gene matches: 6. Germline CDR1 DFQATT, CDR2 SNEGSKA (reference sequence). The CDR3 covers 14 residues. The chain's CDR3 is CSARRGGVGDTQYF. The CDR3 nucleotides read TGCAGTGCTAGGCGGGGGGGCGTCGGAGATACGCAGTATTTT.

V is TRBV7-2 and J is TRBJ2-7, with TRBD1 as a possible D gene (6 bases). Trimming took 5 bases from V and 2 from J, leaving 13 bases between them. Germline V gene data show CDR1 as SGHTA and CDR2 as FQGNSA. CDR3 length: 14 residues. The CDR3 DNA sequence: TGTGCCAGCAGCGTCGTACAGGGAGCCTACGAGCAGTACTTC. Its translation is CASSVVQGAYEQYF.

The CDR3 DNA sequence: TGCGCCAGCAGCTTGGCCGGACTTATGAACACTGAAGCTTTCTTT. Translation: CASSLAGLMNTEAFF. This chain links TRBV5-1 with TRBJ1-1; D is unresolved. The CDR3 runs 15 residues. Germline CDR1 SGHRS, CDR2 YFSETQ. Trimming took 0 bases from V and 0 from J, leaving 9 bases between them.

V is TRBV7-9 and J is TRBJ2-2; 15 bases map to TRBD2. The J segment lost 0 bases and the V segment lost 5 bases, leaving 4 bases of the junction unmatched. From germline, CDR1 is SEHNR and CDR2 FQNEAQ (reference sequence). CDR3 length: 18 amino acids. The DNA for the CDR3 is TGTGCCAGCAGCGCGGGACTAGCGGGGGGCCCGAACACCGGGGAGCTGTTTTTT. It translates to CASSAGLAGGPNTGELFF. The full variable domain, in which reference TRBV7-9 and TRBJ2-2 provide the parts outside the CDR3, is DTGVSQNPRHKITKRGQNVTFRCDPISEHNRLYWYRQTLGQGPEFLTYFQNEAQLEKSRLLSDRFSAERPKGSFSTLEIQRTEQGDSAMYLCASSAGLAGGPNTGELFFGEGSRLTVL.

This clonotype was recorded a few times. The V and J genes are TRBV7-2 and TRBJ2-3, with D perhaps matching TRBD2 (7 bases). With 0 bases removed from V and 0 bases from J, the gap between germline ends came to 10 bases. The germline CDR1 and CDR2 sequences are SGHTA and FQGNSA. This CDR3 comprises 16 residues. The CDR3 protein is CASSLAGGPSTDTQYF. The CDR3 DNA reads TGTGCCAGCAGCTTAGCGGGGGGGCCTAGCACAGATACGCAGTATTTT.

This clonotype occurred a few times. J is TRBJ2-5 and V is TRBV24-1; weak D call: TRBD2 (5 bases). From germline, CDR1 is KGHDR and CDR2 SFDVKD. The CDR3 is made up of 13 amino acids. Trimming cost V 4 bases and J 9 bases, with 14 bases left between them. The CDR3 spells CATSELTTGAQYF. CDR3 nucleotide sequence: TGTGCCACCAGTGAGTTGACGACCGGGGCCCAGTACTTC.

This clonotype was detected a few times. The rearrangement uses TRBV20-1 and TRBJ1-3, with TRBD1 as a possible D gene (5 bases). The CDR3 length is 12 residues. Between the trimmed V and J ends, which lost 8 bases and 2 bases, there was a span of 10 bases. Looked up from germline, CDR1 is DFQATT and CDR2 is SNEGSKA (reference sequence). The CDR3 protein is CSPRGPGNTIYF. CDR3 sequence (DNA): TGCAGTCCGAGGGGTCCTGGAAACACCATATATTTT.